Listed here is a single TCR beta chain. The antigen is undetermined. The protocol was immunoSEQ multiplex PCR, while the TCRdb copy is restricted to in-frame clones and leaves out a portion. The table has around 77,000 clones, under 95% seen once. The sample originates from a study of human versus mouse CDR3 diversity and MHC coevolution. Study at large: Valid reads per sample ranged from roughly 5.5 x 10^6 to 1.6 x 10^7.

Germline V gene data show CDR1 as WNHNN and CDR2 as SYGVQD (reference sequence). With 8 bases clipped from V and 4 bases from J, the junction kept 8 bases outside the gene matches. CDR3 size: 15 residues. Broader study findings: In humans, T-cell selection involved about 6 MHC II alleles.

The chain is built from TRBV10-1 and TRBJ2-2; the match to TRBD1 covers 9 bases. The TCR originated in a person between 25 and 75 years old in good health. Source material: naive CD4+ T cells from blood. Subset here: CD45RO-negative CD62L-positive naive CD4 T cells. Here the CDR3 reads CASRRDRDATGELFF. DNA of the CDR3: TGCGCCAGCCGCCGGGACAGGGATGCCACCGGGGAGCTGTTTTTT.